The next 27 T cell receptor beta chains were all read from a single sample in a study of blood T cell repertoires in COVID-19. Generated by immunoSEQ multiplex PCR, the TCRdb table keeps only in-frame clones and is missing some. The sample comprises roughly 160,000 clones, roughly 84% of which are singletons, and about a tenth rests with the top ten. Sequencing was done on a sample of peripheral blood. The receptors derive from a man between 65 and 85 years old with active or convalescent COVID-19.

V gene TRBV6-5 combines with J gene TRBJ2-1; 8 bases are a match to TRBD2. The germline V gene encodes CDR1 MNHEY and CDR2 SVGAGI. This CDR3 contains 16 residues. With 0 bases clipped from V and 3 bases from J, the junction kept 4 bases outside the gene matches. This CDR3 reads CASSYSGTRNYNEQFF. Written as DNA, the CDR3 is TGTGCCAGCAGTTACTCCGGGACTAGAAACTACAATGAGCAGTTCTTC.

This chain links TRBV19 with TRBJ2-3; tentatively, D is TRBD2 (6 bases). The CDR3 consists of 14 residues. From germline, CDR1 is LNHDA and CDR2 SQIVND (reference sequence). Trimming removed 4 bases at V and 6 bases at J, with 14 bases between. In DNA form, the CDR3 reads TGTGCCAGTAGTACCCGAAGGGAGGCGGATACGCAGTATTTT. It yields the protein CASSTRREADTQYF.

This chain uses TRBV7-2 with TRBJ2-5; 7 positions agree with TRBD1. Germline loops: CDR1 SGHTA, CDR2 FQGNSA. Losses at the gene ends were 2 bases for V and 4 bases for J; bases not matched to a gene: 7. This CDR3 is 15 amino acids long. The CDR3 bases are TGTGCCAGCAGCTTATCCCGACAGGGAACAGAGACCCAGTACTTC. Its translation is CASSLSRQGTETQYF.

This chain uses TRBV19 with TRBJ2-1, with 7 nucleotides matching TRBD2. Germline loops: CDR1 LNHDA, CDR2 SQIVND (reference sequence). The CDR3 length is 15 residues. J was trimmed by 6 bases and V by 6 bases; bases with no gene match: 11. The CDR3 loop is CASRGGYRLGNEQFF. The CDR3 nucleotides read TGTGCCAGTAGGGGAGGGTATAGATTGGGCAATGAGCAGTTCTTC.

Only one count was recorded for this clone. This sequence joins TRBV7-9 and TRBJ1-5; D is unresolved. CDR1 is SEHNR, CDR2 FQNEAQ, per germline (reference sequence). The CDR3 has 12 amino acids. The V end lost 1 base, the J end lost 5 bases, and 3 bases lay between the germline ends. In DNA, the CDR3 is TGTGCCAGCAGCTTAGGCGATCAGCCCCAGCATTTT. Amino acid sequence: CASSLGDQPQHF. Variable domain in full (rest from reference TRBV7-9 and TRBJ1-5): DTGVSQNPRHKITKRGQNVTFRCDPISEHNRLYWYRQTLGQGPEFLTYFQNEAQLEKSRLLSDRFSAERPKGSFSTLEIQRTEQGDSAMYLCASSLGDQPQHFGDGTRLSIL.

The CDR3 DNA reads TGTGCCAGCAGCGTAGGACAGGGGAGGGATGGCTACACCTTC. This sequence encodes CASSVGQGRDGYTF. The chain combines TRBV5-4 with TRBJ1-2; TRBD1 aligns across 9 bases. V lost 4 bases to trimming and J lost 6 bases; unmatched junction nucleotides: 7. The CDR3 consists of 14 residues. Germline V gene data show CDR1 as SGHNT and CDR2 as YYREEE (reference sequence). Supplemented by reference TRBV5-4 and TRBJ1-2, the full variable domain reads ETGVTQSPTHLIKTRGQQVTLRCSSQSGHNTVSWYQQALGQGPQFIFQYYREEENGRGNFPPRFSGLQFPNYSSELNVNALELDDSALYLCASSVGQGRDGYTFGSGTRLTVV.

The chain combines TRBV7-2 with TRBJ2-7; perhaps TRBD1 as D (5 bases). Germline V lookup: CDR1 SGHTA, CDR2 FQGNSA. With 4 bases removed from V and 8 bases from J, the gap between germline ends came to 24 bases. CDR3 length equals 16 residues. The DNA of the CDR3 is TGTGCCAGCAGCTCTTGGGGCAGTCGGGCCCCCAGCAAGCAGTACTTC. Translation gives CASSSWGSRAPSKQYF.

This clone was detected only once. CDR3 amino acids: CASSIRTGATDTQYF. CDR3 nucleotide sequence: TGTGCCAGTAGTATCAGGACAGGGGCCACAGATACGCAGTATTTT. The rearrangement links TRBV19 to TRBJ2-3; 9 bases are shared with TRBD1. CDR3 length: 15 amino acids. Trimming at V came to 3 bases and at J to 2 bases, leaving 3 bases not matched to a gene. Germline V lookup: CDR1 LNHDA, CDR2 SQIVND (reference sequence).

V usage is TRBV18 and J usage is TRBJ1-1, with D maybe TRBD1 (6 bases). The CDR3 has 14 residues. The V end lost 3 bases, the J end lost 4 bases, and 12 bases lay between the germline ends. CDR1 and CDR2 from the germline V gene are KGHSH and LQKENI. The CDR3 spells CASSPLAGATEAFF. CDR3 coding DNA: TGTGCCAGCTCACCCCTTGCAGGGGCCACTGAAGCTTTCTTT.

The chain couples TRBV3-1 (or the pseudogene TRBV3-2) to TRBJ1-2; 8 nucleotides match TRBD1. CDR1 LGHDT and CDR2 YNNKEL come from the germline V gene (reference sequence). The CDR3 covers 18 residues. V lost 0 bases, J lost 4 bases, and 13 bases stayed unmatched. The CDR3 DNA reads as TGTGCCAGCAGCCAAGATAATTACGGACAGGGAGGGGGCTATGGCTACACCTTC. It specifies CASSQDNYGQGGGYGYTF.

This chain uses TRBV7-2 with TRBJ2-2; 7 nucleotides align to TRBD1. CDR3 length: 15 amino acids. The V and J ends lost 1 base and 4 bases, in that order; junction bases with no gene match: 3. Germline V gene lookup returns CDR1 SGHTA and CDR2 FQGNSA. The CDR3 DNA follows: TGTGCCAGCAGCTTAGGGGGGACAGCCACCGGGGAGCTGTTTTTT. Encoded protein: CASSLGGTATGELFF.

The genes are TRBV18 and TRBJ1-2; 8 nucleotides line up with TRBD1. This CDR3 region has 14 residues. The V gene's germline CDR1 is KGHSH and CDR2 LQKENI. Trimming removed 3 bases from V and 3 bases from J; junction bases left unmatched: 3. The CDR3 DNA reads TGTGCCAGCTCACCCGAGGGACAGGACTATGGCTACACCTTC. Translation: CASSPEGQDYGYTF. Filled out from reference TRBV18 and TRBJ1-2, the complete variable domain reads NAGVMQNPRHLVRRRGQEARLRCSPMKGHSHVYWYRQLPEEGLKFMVYLQKENIIDESGMPKERFSAEFPKEGPSILRIQQVVRGDSAAYFCASSPEGQDYGYTFGSGTRLTVV.

This chain uses TRBV14 with TRBJ2-1; TRBD1 matches at 7 bases. The CDR3 contains 17 residues. V gave up 1 base and J gave up 4 bases; unmatched junction bases: 10. Germline CDR1 and CDR2: SGHDN and FVKESK. The CDR3, as DNA: TGTGCCAGCAGCCAAGTTGGGGGACAGCTTTTTTACAATGAGCAGTTCTTC. Translation gives CASSQVGGQLFYNEQFF.

The V call is TRBV7-8, the J call TRBJ2-3, with D maybe TRBD1 (7 bases). The V and J ends lost 5 bases and 3 bases respectively, with 15 bases between them. The germline CDR1 and CDR2 sequences are SGHVS and FQNEAQ. There are 15 residues in the CDR3. The CDR3 DNA is TGTGCCAGCAGCCGACAGGGAGGTTGGACAGATACGCAGTATTTT. Its translation is CASSRQGGWTDTQYF.

V usage is TRBV5-1 and J usage is TRBJ2-1; D is perhaps TRBD1 (6 bases). The V and J ends lost 2 bases and 10 bases respectively, with 10 bases between them. Per germline, CDR1 SGHRS and CDR2 YFSETQ. The CDR3 is made up of 12 amino acids. CDR3: CASSFGTREQFF. CDR3 bases: TGCGCCAGCAGCTTCGGGACACGGGAGCAGTTCTTC.

CDR3 sequence reads: CASSSGGKWGNYGYTF. DNA of the CDR3: TGTGCCAGCAGTTCGGGGGGAAAATGGGGAAACTATGGCTACACCTTC. The V and J genes are TRBV27 and TRBJ1-2, with D tentatively TRBD1 (5 bases). V shed 4 bases and J shed 2 bases, with 17 bases lying between them. In germline, CDR1 is MNHEY, CDR2 SMNVEV (reference sequence). The CDR3 contains 16 residues.

The J gene is TRBJ1-1, the V gene TRBV3-1 (or the pseudogene TRBV3-2); 7 bases agree with TRBD1. V lost 1 base to trimming and J lost 4 bases; unmatched junction nucleotides: 3. The CDR3 consists of 14 residues. Germline assignment: CDR1 LGHDT and CDR2 YNNKEL (reference sequence). The chain's CDR3 is CASSQGGGATEAFF. CDR3 DNA sequence: TGTGCCAGCAGCCAAGGAGGGGGCGCCACTGAAGCTTTCTTT.

This clone was detected a few times. The chain has TRBV15 and TRBJ1-2; 8 bases agree with TRBD1. With V trimmed by 6 bases and J by 7 bases, 13 bases remained unmatched. The CDR3 contains 15 residues. CDR1 and CDR2 (germline): LNHNV, YYDKDF (reference sequence). CDR3 sequence: CATRGPIAGGVGYTF. CDR3 DNA sequence: TGTGCCACCAGAGGCCCAATAGCAGGGGGCGTTGGCTACACCTTC.

The V gene is TRBV7-9, the J gene TRBJ1-2; TRBD1 is a possible D gene (5 bases). V dropped 5 bases and J dropped 1 base, with 14 bases sitting between them. The CDR3 is 15 amino acids. Germline values: CDR1 SEHNR, CDR2 FQNEAQ (reference sequence). CDR3 residues: CASSVSRADNYGYTF. CDR3 in DNA: TGTGCCAGCAGCGTCTCCAGGGCGGATAACTATGGCTACACCTTC.

The chain employs TRBV29-1 and TRBJ2-3; unclear D gene. Trimming shortened V by 5 bases and J by 2 bases, and 8 bases separated the two germline ends. The CDR3 loop spans 12 amino acids. Germline V gene sequence: CDR1 SQVTM, CDR2 ANQGSEA. CDR3 DNA: TGCAGCGTTTGGCAGGTCACAGATACGCAGTATTTT. As protein: CSVWQVTDTQYF.

This sequence joins TRBV5-1 and TRBJ2-1; maybe TRBD2 (6 bases). The CDR3 has 13 residues. V was trimmed by 4 bases and J by 8 bases, leaving 13 bases between them. CDR1 is SGHRS, CDR2 YFSETQ, per germline. CDR3 loop: CASSPPRGDEQFF. The CDR3 DNA sequence: TGCGCCAGCAGCCCCCCGCGGGGCGATGAGCAGTTCTTC.

J is TRBJ2-6 and V is TRBV15; 8 bases agree with TRBD2. This CDR3 contains 19 residues. CDR1 and CDR2 from the germline V gene are LNHNV and YYDKDF (reference sequence). The trim removed 1 base at V and 3 bases at J, leaving 11 bases unmatched. Written as DNA, the CDR3 is TGTGCCACCAGCAGAGCTCCGGGACCCCGGGGGGGTGGGGCCAACGTCCTGACTTTC. As protein: CATSRAPGPRGGGANVLTF.

V gene TRBV6-5 combines with J gene TRBJ2-1; D remains ambiguous. The CDR3 runs to 16 residues. CDR1 and CDR2 from the germline V gene are MNHEY and SVGAGI. Trimming left V 0 bases short and J 0 bases short, with 9 bases between. DNA of the CDR3: TGTGCCAGCAGTTACTCTGGCGGCAGCTCCTACAATGAGCAGTTCTTC. Translation: CASSYSGGSSYNEQFF.

The rearrangement joins TRBV5-1 to TRBJ2-7; D is ambiguous. This CDR3 comprises 11 residues. V was clipped by 3 bases and J by 3 bases, with 4 bases between them. The germline V gene has CDR1 SGHRS and CDR2 YFSETQ. CDR3 in amino acids: CASSSYYEQYF. The CDR3 nucleotides read TGCGCCAGCAGCTCCTACTACGAGCAGTACTTC.

This chain uses TRBV29-1 with TRBJ2-1, with D possibly matching TRBD1 (6 bases). This CDR3 is built from 15 residues. Germline CDR1 is SQVTM and CDR2 is ANQGSEA. Trimming cost V 0 bases and J 2 bases, with 11 bases left between them. The CDR3 here is CSVEDRRQAYNEQFF. CDR3 sequence (DNA): TGCAGCGTTGAAGATCGGCGACAGGCCTACAATGAGCAGTTCTTC.

The V call is TRBV5-1, the J call TRBJ2-7; 7 bases map to TRBD2. The CDR3 sequence is 14 residues long. V dropped 3 bases and J dropped 0; count of bases not matched to a gene: 3. The V gene's germline CDR1 is SGHRS and CDR2 YFSETQ. The CDR3 DNA sequence: TGCGCCAGCAGCTCCGCTAGCGGCTCCTACGAGCAGTACTTC. This encodes CASSSASGSYEQYF.

This clone was found once. J is TRBJ1-1 and V is TRBV5-5; the match to TRBD1 covers 9 bases. The germline gives CDR1 SGHKS, CDR2 YYEKEE (reference sequence). V gave up 3 bases and J gave up 4 bases; unmatched junction bases: 7. The CDR3 sequence is 15 residues long. This chain's CDR3 is CASSSQQGAGTEAFF. CDR3 DNA sequence: TGTGCCAGCAGCTCACAACAGGGGGCTGGCACTGAAGCTTTCTTT.